This T cell receptor beta chain came from a study of blood T cell repertoires in COVID-19. On the study more broadly: The samples span acute and convalescent COVID-19 from the United States, Italy and Spain. T cells, B-cell-depleted T cells, or PBMCs provided the cDNA or gDNA that served as material.

As processed by the authors: Estimated nucleated cell counts came from reference gene primer amplification. Assay: immunoSEQ multiplex PCR; the TCRdb copy retains only in-frame clones and omits some. V, J and clone size were drawn from that table, and D and trimming were deduced from the DNA. The table includes about 36,000 clones, just under 80% detected once. Trimming stripped 5 bases from V and 0 bases from J, with 12 bases between. The CDR3 is made up of 15 amino acids. CDR1 and CDR2 (germline): SNHLY, FYNNEI. Sequenced sample: peripheral blood. This chain joins TRBV2 and TRBJ2-3, with a tentative D call TRBD1 (6 bases). This receptor was identified in a man in his fifties or sixties with acute or convalescent COVID-19. This CDR3 is CASSLDSTSTDTQYF. Written as DNA, the CDR3 is TGTGCCAGCAGTCTGGACAGCACTAGCACAGATACGCAGTATTTT.